This T cell receptor beta chain was captured in a study of OX40 agonist ivuxolimab in advanced cancers. J lost 0 bases, V lost 1 base, and 6 bases had no gene match. In germline, CDR1 is SGHVS, CDR2 FQNEAQ. The CDR3 totals 17 residues. Libraries were prepared by immunoSEQ multiplex PCR; TCRdb keeps only in-frame clonotypes and omits some of them. Among tens of thousands of clones, less than 85% were seen once, and the ten largest hold 1.8%. The V call is TRBV7-8, the J call TRBJ1-3; 7 bases are shared with TRBD1. This specimen was CD4+ or CD8+ T cells sorted from blood, taken in a trial of the OX40 agonist ivuxolimab. The receptor was derived from an adult with an advanced solid tumor such as melanoma, head and neck, liver or kidney cancer. CDR3 nucleotide sequence: TGTGCCAGCAGCTTAGTCAGGGGGTATTCCTCTGGAAACACCATATATTTT. This gives the protein CASSLVRGYSSGNTIYF. The full variable domain, its missing parts supplied by reference TRBV7-8 and TRBJ1-3, is GAGVSQSPRYKVAKRGQDVALRCDPISGHVSLFWYQQALGQGPEFLTYFQNEAQLDKSGLPSDRFFAERPEGSVSTLKIQRTQQEDSAVYLCASSLVRGYSSGNTIYFGEGSWLTVV.